Sequencing of this T cell receptor (beta chain) was carried out in a study of shared clonotypes between healthy human individuals. Points on this clone: Its antigen is unidentified.

General observations from the study: Among donors, the sharing of clonotypes was expected to be influenced by sequencing depth. Represented genetic and exposure-history diversity was restricted by having few donors.

Deep was the level used in running the assay. Assay: immunoSEQ multiplex PCR; the TCRdb copy retains only in-frame clones and omits some. The sample records about 500,000 clones, roughly three quarters being singletons. Germline V CDR1 and CDR2: SGHVS, FQNEAQ. After removal of 5 bases from V and 4 bases from J, the junction contained 5 bases not matched to a gene. The CDR3 is 13 residues long. J is TRBJ2-7 and V is TRBV7-8, with 7 bases aligning to TRBD1. The clonotype originates from a woman in her 40s in good health. Some clones in this sample may be carry-over from other donors' samples. Sequencing was done on a sample of PBMCs. Written as DNA, the CDR3 is TGTGCCAGCAGCCCCGGGACAGTTTACGAGCAGTACTTC. The encoded protein is CASSPGTVYEQYF.